A single sample gave rise to the 12 T cell receptor beta chains below, sequenced in a study of T cells in localized non-small cell lung cancer. Generated by immunoSEQ multiplex PCR, the TCRdb table keeps only in-frame clones and is missing some. The data contain approximately 61,000 clones, about nine tenths of them singletons. The material was peripheral blood, obtained before any cancer treatment. The receptor set was obtained from a woman aged 40 to 75 with stage I lung adenocarcinoma.

The J gene is TRBJ1-4, the V gene TRBV5-1; 9 positions match TRBD1. J was trimmed by 7 bases and V by 0 bases; bases with no gene match: 10. The CDR3 runs to 17 residues. CDR1 is SGHRS and CDR2 is YFSETQ in the germline V gene. The CDR3, as DNA: TGCGCCAGCAGCTTGGAATCTACAGGGGGCGGGAGTGAAAAACTGTTTTTT. It codes for CASSLESTGGGSEKLFF. Complete variable domain (other parts from reference TRBV5-1 and TRBJ1-4): KAGVTQTPRYLIKTRGQQVTLSCSPISGHRSVSWYQQTPGQGLQFLFEYFSETQRNKGNFPGRFSGRQFSNSRSEMNVSTLELGDSALYLCASSLESTGGGSEKLFFGSGTQLSVL.

The V gene is TRBV5-4, the J gene TRBJ1-6; D not resolved. Per germline, CDR1 SGHNT and CDR2 YYREEE (reference sequence). Trimming removed 2 bases from V and 4 bases from J, with 7 bases in between. The CDR3 loop spans 14 amino acids. CDR3 sequence: CASSFQAYNSPLHF. The CDR3 DNA reads as TGTGCCAGCAGCTTCCAGGCTTATAATTCACCCCTCCACTTT.

This clone was seen a handful of times. V is TRBV7-2 and J is TRBJ1-1; D call uncertain. The length of the CDR3 is 15 residues. Germline-derived CDR1 and CDR2 are SGHTA and FQGNSA. V was trimmed by 5 bases and J by 0 bases, leaving 13 bases between them. The CDR3 DNA sequence: TGTGCCAGCAGCCCCTTCCACAAGTTGAACACTGAAGCTTTCTTT. It specifies CASSPFHKLNTEAFF.

This clone was seen once. This sequence joins TRBV2 and TRBJ2-1; 9 nucleotides align to TRBD1. Per the germline V gene, CDR1 is SNHLY and CDR2 is FYNNEI. This CDR3 has 15 residues. Germline trimming cut 4 bases from V and 4 bases from J; bases unmatched to any gene: 5. The CDR3 spells CASSVGTGWYNEQFF. CDR3 coding DNA: TGTGCCAGCAGTGTCGGGACAGGGTGGTACAATGAGCAGTTCTTC.

This clone appeared a single time. The rearrangement uses TRBV20-1 and TRBJ1-2, with D unresolved. Trimming shortened V by 7 bases and J by 6 bases, and 12 bases separated the two germline ends. This CDR3 is 11 amino acids long. Germline lookup yields CDR1 DFQATT and CDR2 SNEGSKA (reference sequence). CDR3 DNA sequence: TGCAGTGTATGGGTGCCTGATGGCTACACCTTC. This sequence encodes CSVWVPDGYTF.

This clone was detected only a few times. The chain is built from TRBV29-1 and TRBJ1-5; the D gene is possibly TRBD1 (6 bases). V gave up 6 bases and J gave up 4 bases, with 16 bases separating them. The CDR3 is 14 residues long. The germline V gene encodes CDR1 SQVTM and CDR2 ANQGSEA. CDR3 region: CSVTHGGTNQPQHF. CDR3 coding DNA: TGCAGCGTCACCCACGGGGGGACAAATCAGCCCCAGCATTTT.

This clone showed up just a few times. The chain uses TRBV7-3 and TRBJ2-2; 11 nucleotides agree with TRBD2. This CDR3 comprises 16 residues. Per germline, CDR1 SGHTA and CDR2 FQGTGA. V shed 6 bases, J shed 6 bases, and the junction held 9 bases outside the gene matches. Here the CDR3 reads CASRGTSGLGAGELFF. CDR3 DNA sequence: TGTGCCAGCAGGGGGACTAGCGGTTTAGGAGCCGGGGAGCTGTTTTTT.

As DNA, the CDR3 is TGCGCCAGCACCAGGACAAGTACGAACTATGGCTACACCTTC. Translating it yields CASTRTSTNYGYTF. The J gene is TRBJ1-2, the V gene TRBV5-1; TRBD1 is a possible D gene (5 bases). The CDR3 contains 14 residues. Deletions cut 6 bases from V and 2 bases from J, with 14 bases between. Germline-derived CDR1 and CDR2 are SGHRS and YFSETQ.

The DNA of the CDR3 is TGTGCCAGCAGCGTAGCAGCTCAGGGTTACTATGGCTACACCTTC. It translates to CASSVAAQGYYGYTF. This chain connects TRBV9 to TRBJ1-2, with TRBD1 as a possible D gene (5 bases). The CDR3 totals 15 residues. Trimming took off 0 bases at V and 3 bases at J, with 12 bases between the two ends. Per germline, CDR1 SGDLS and CDR2 YYNGEE. The whole variable domain, filled in from reference TRBV9 and TRBJ1-2, reads DSGVTQTPKHLITATGQRVTLRCSPRSGDLSVYWYQQSLDQGLQFLIQYYNGEERAKGNILERFSAQQFPDLHSELNLSSLELGDSALYFCASSVAAQGYYGYTFGSGTRLTVV.

This chain connects TRBV6-1 to TRBJ2-1; a weak D match, TRBD2 (7 bases). Germline CDR1 reads MNHNS; CDR2 reads SASEGT. V lost 8 bases to trimming and J lost 6 bases, with 17 bases between them. This CDR3 has 14 residues. CDR3 DNA: TGTGCCAGCCGCCGGGGGGCGTTGATCAATGAGCAGTTCTTC. Protein product: CASRRGALINEQFF.

The chain has TRBV6-1 and TRBJ1-1, with D tentatively TRBD1 (5 bases). The V and J ends lost 4 bases and 0 bases respectively, with 9 bases between them. This CDR3 contains 14 residues. Germline V CDR1 and CDR2: MNHNS, SASEGT. The CDR3 protein is CASSGQFLNTEAFF. The CDR3 DNA reads as TGTGCCAGCAGTGGACAGTTTCTGAACACTGAAGCTTTCTTT.

In DNA, the CDR3 is TGTGCCAGCAGTTTCAGGGCGGCCTATGGCTACACCTTC. This translates into CASSFRAAYGYTF. The chain employs TRBV27 and TRBJ1-2; D possibly corresponds to TRBD1 (5 bases). Germline V gene data show CDR1 as MNHEY and CDR2 as SMNVEV (reference sequence). V shed 3 bases and J shed 4 bases, with 9 bases lying between them. There are 13 residues in the CDR3.